The 20 T cell receptor beta chains reported below all come from one sample, sequenced in a study of human T cells and chemical hapten exposure. Time point denoted: patch test 1, 2 weeks after DPC sensitization. Treatment denoted: therapeutic diphenylcyclopropenone sensitization with weekly scalp DPC. Total RNA extraction was carried out from unfractionated whole blood. One entry per CDR3 protein, called by TCRdb with MiXCR from the RACE reads. The data hold more than 35,000 distinct CDR3 sequences, with roughly 6.4% observed a single time. Sample: whole blood, taken in connection with sensitization to the hapten diphenylcyclopropenone (DPC). These receptors were collected from a woman aged 25 to 39 with alopecia areata. Some clones in this sample may be carry-over from other donors' samples.

Many counts were recorded for this clonotype. The rearrangement joins TRBV5-1 to TRBJ2-7; 10 bases line up with TRBD2. CDR1 and CDR2 (germline): SGHRS, YFSETQ. The CDR3 totals 14 residues. The ends lost 4 bases at V and 5 bases at J; junction bases unmatched: 6. The CDR3 DNA reads as TGCGCCAGCAGCCCTCTAGCGGGGGTTAACGAGCAGTACTTC. This gives the protein CASSPLAGVNEQYF.

This clonotype is medium-sized within its sample. This rearrangement joins TRBV20-1 to TRBJ2-7; 9 bases fit TRBD2. Germline V gene sequence: CDR1 DFQATT, CDR2 SNEGSKA (reference sequence). CDR3 length equals 15 residues. Trimming cost V 0 bases and J 2 bases; bases outside gene matches: 5. The CDR3 region is CSARDTSGLTYEQYF. CDR3 nucleotide sequence: TGCAGTGCTAGAGATACTAGCGGGCTAACCTACGAGCAGTACTTC.

The rearrangement links TRBV28 to TRBJ2-7; D perhaps matches TRBD2 (6 bases). Trimming removed 0 bases at V and 7 bases at J, with 7 bases between. The CDR3 is 12 amino acids. The germline gives CDR1 MDHEN, CDR2 SYDVKM. CDR3 sequence: CASSLWAGEQYF. The CDR3, as DNA: TGTGCCAGCAGTTTATGGGCGGGGGAGCAGTACTTC.

This clonotype was found a few times. CDR3 loop: CASSRLRDGAYEQYF. In DNA, the CDR3 is TGTGCCAGCAGCCGCCTACGGGACGGGGCCTACGAGCAGTACTTC. The chain has TRBV4-2 and TRBJ2-7; the D call may be TRBD1 or TRBD2 (5 bases each). Per germline, CDR1 LGHNA and CDR2 YNFKEQ. V was trimmed by 4 bases and J by 2 bases, leaving 15 bases between them. The CDR3 has 15 amino acids.

This clonotype was observed many times. The gene calls are TRBV7-9 and TRBJ2-2; a possible D gene is TRBD2 (5 bases). This CDR3 region has 13 residues. CDR1 is SEHNR and CDR2 is FQNEAQ in the germline V gene (reference sequence). V was cut by 8 bases and J by 6 bases, with 13 bases left in between. The CDR3 is CASQNSAAGELFF. CDR3 sequence (DNA): TGTGCCAGCCAAAATTCAGCGGCCGGGGAGCTGTTTTTT.

This clonotype showed up many times. The V call is TRBV27, the J call TRBJ2-7; 7 bases line up with TRBD2. This CDR3 has 15 residues. Trimming took 4 bases from V and 0 from J; bases not matched to a gene: 6. Germline V gene data show CDR1 as MNHEY and CDR2 as SMNVEV (reference sequence). Here the CDR3 DNA reads TGTGCCAGCAGTTCGCGCGGGGGTTACTCCTACGAGCAGTACTTC. Amino acids: CASSSRGGYSYEQYF.

V gene TRBV5-1 combines with J gene TRBJ2-2; D possibly corresponds to TRBD1 (5 bases). Germline CDR1 reads SGHRS; CDR2 reads YFSETQ. CDR3 length: 16 residues. Trimming took off 0 bases at V and 6 bases at J, with 15 bases between the two ends. For the CDR3, the DNA is TGCGCCAGCAGCTTGGATGGGGCAGGGTCATCCGGGGAGCTGTTTTTT. Its translation is CASSLDGAGSSGELFF.

The chain has TRBV29-1 and TRBJ2-7, with 8 bases aligning to TRBD1. Trimming cost V 7 bases and J 6 bases; bases outside gene matches: 8. This CDR3 has 12 residues. CDR1 and CDR2 (germline): SQVTM, ANQGSEA. The CDR3, as DNA: TGCAGCGCTGACCTGGGACAGGCCGAGCAGTACTTC. Encoded protein: CSADLGQAEQYF.

The chain combines TRBV12-3 or TRBV12-4 with TRBJ2-6, with D possibly called TRBD1 or TRBD2 (5 bases each). The V end lost 6 bases, the J end lost 4 bases, and 13 bases lay between the germline ends. CDR3 length: 15 residues. CDR3 nucleotide sequence: TGTGCCAGCAGGCCCCCCGGGGCCGGGGCCAACGTCCTGACTTTC. Translated, it gives CASRPPGAGANVLTF.

The table lists this clonotype with a few counts. The CDR3 DNA reads TGTGCCAGCAGCCATAGACAGGGGCTGGCATACGGGGAGCTGTTTTTT. As protein: CASSHRQGLAYGELFF. V gene TRBV6-5 combines with J gene TRBJ2-2, with TRBD1 matching over 8 bases. Germline V gene data show CDR1 as MNHEY and CDR2 as SVGAGI. V lost 6 bases, J lost 7 bases, and 13 bases stayed unmatched. The CDR3 sequence is 16 residues long.

This clonotype was counted between two and nine times. This chain uses TRBV5-4 with TRBJ1-2, with D maybe TRBD1 (6 bases). Germline assignment: CDR1 SGHNT and CDR2 YYREEE (reference sequence). Between the trimmed V and J ends, which lost 3 bases and 3 bases, there was a span of 9 bases. The length of the CDR3 is 13 residues. The CDR3 sequence is CASSWKGDYGYTF. Written as DNA, the CDR3 is TGTGCCAGCAGCTGGAAGGGGGACTATGGCTACACCTTC.

This clonotype occurred a few times. The rearrangement uses TRBV7-9 and TRBJ2-3; TRBD2 agrees at 7 bases. Germline lookup yields CDR1 SEHNR and CDR2 FQNEAQ (reference sequence). CDR3 length equals 15 residues. The junction had 10 bases not matched to a gene; V was cut back by 8 bases and J by 2 bases. CDR3 in DNA: TGTGCCAGCTCACGGGGGGACGGAATCACAGATACGCAGTATTTT. This translates into CASSRGDGITDTQYF. The whole variable domain, filled in from reference TRBV7-9 and TRBJ2-3, reads DTGVSQNPRHKITKRGQNVTFRCDPISEHNRLYWYRQTLGQGPEFLTYFQNEAQLEKSRLLSDRFSAERPKGSFSTLEIQRTEQGDSAMYLCASSRGDGITDTQYFGPGTRLTVL.

V usage is TRBV12-3 or TRBV12-4 and J usage is TRBJ1-5; possible D gene TRBD1, 5 bases. This CDR3 is built from 12 residues. V lost 6 bases and J lost 7, with 10 bases in between. The CDR3 bases are TGTGCCAGCAGCTACCCAGGGCAGCCCCAGCATTTT. It codes for CASSYPGQPQHF.

Ten or more counts support this clonotype. The chain is built from TRBV12-3 or TRBV12-4 and TRBJ1-3; 7 bases are a match to TRBD1. The CDR3 runs to 17 residues. V was clipped by 5 bases and J by 0 bases; unmatched bases: 10. In DNA, the CDR3 is TGTGCCAGCAGTATATCAGGGGGGTTGAGCTCTGGAAACACCATATATTTT. It codes for CASSISGGLSSGNTIYF.

There are many counts of this clonotype. The chain recombines TRBV12-3 or TRBV12-4 with TRBJ2-5; D remains ambiguous. Trimming stripped 1 base from V and 3 bases from J, with 6 bases between. CDR3 length equals 13 residues. The CDR3: CASSLGQKETQYF. The CDR3 DNA reads TGTGCCAGCAGTTTAGGACAAAAAGAGACCCAGTACTTC.

This clonotype appeared many times. The CDR3 coding sequence is TGTGCCAGCAGTCCCGGGACTAGTTTCAATGAGCAGTTCTTC. It encodes CASSPGTSFNEQFF. V is TRBV7-9 and J is TRBJ2-1, with TRBD2 identical over 8 bases. Per the germline V gene, CDR1 is SEHNR and CDR2 is FQNEAQ (reference sequence). The CDR3 totals 14 residues. V was pared by 6 bases and J by 6 bases, with 7 bases of the junction left unmatched.

Ten or more counts support this clonotype. The chain joins TRBV6-2 or TRBV6-3 to TRBJ1-5; D unresolved. Germline CDR1 reads MNHEY; CDR2 reads SVGEGT. The CDR3 consists of 20 residues. V shed 2 bases and J shed 0 bases, with 23 bases lying between them. This CDR3 reads CASSYRSDDLNYYSNQPQHF. CDR3 DNA: TGTGCCAGCAGTTACCGGTCAGACGATCTGAATTATTATAGCAATCAGCCCCAGCATTTT.

This clonotype was recorded at least ten times. The chain carries TRBV5-1 and TRBJ2-7, with TRBD2 identical over 9 bases. The J segment lost 4 bases and the V segment lost 4 bases, leaving 3 bases of the junction unmatched. CDR3 length: 13 amino acids. Germline V gives CDR1 SGHRS, CDR2 YFSETQ. The CDR3 nucleotides read TGCGCCAGCAGCGCTAGCGGGGTATACGAGCAGTACTTC. Amino acid sequence: CASSASGVYEQYF.

This clonotype was seen ten or more times. J is TRBJ2-7 and V is TRBV28, with a possible D match to TRBD1 (6 bases). The germline V gene has CDR1 MDHEN and CDR2 SYDVKM. This CDR3 has 15 amino acids. V was pared by 7 bases and J by 2 bases, with 18 bases between. The CDR3: CASTNPTGTPYEQYF. The CDR3 coding sequence is TGTGCCAGCACCAACCCGACAGGAACTCCCTACGAGCAGTACTTC.

The sample holds many counts of this clonotype. The chain joins TRBV2 to TRBJ1-6, with 8 bases aligning to TRBD1. The ends lost 11 bases at V and 5 bases at J; junction bases unmatched: 11. This CDR3 region has 15 residues. Germline V lookup: CDR1 SNHLY, CDR2 FYNNEI. CDR3 nucleotide sequence: TGTGCCGGAACGGGAAACAGGGGGAATAATTCACCCCTCCACTTT. Amino acid sequence: CAGTGNRGNNSPLHF. Combining the CDR3 with reference TRBV2 and TRBJ1-6 gives the whole variable domain EPEVTQTPSHQVTQMGQEVILRCVPISNHLYFYWYRQILGQKVEFLVSFYNNEISEKSEIFDDQFSVERPDGSNFTLKIRSTKLEDSAMYFCAGTGNRGNNSPLHFGNGTRLTVT.